This T cell receptor (beta chain) was captured in a study of T cell responses to AZD1222 COVID-19 vaccine. Pooled together were second doses at about 4 or about 12 weeks. Germline loops: CDR1 SGHTA, CDR2 FQGNSA. The CDR3 totals 17 residues. V gave up 3 bases and J gave up 6 bases; unmatched junction bases: 7. Study-level points and caveats: Targeting of unmutated variant regions was reportedly seen in nearly half of spike-specific TCRs. Repertoire sampling occurred only after the peak T cell response. Clonal diversity was possibly underestimated, and the donors were mostly white British, with more females.

Regarding this clone: Its antigen is unidentified.

Clones were read by immunoSEQ multiplex PCR, and TCRdb kept only the in-frame ones, dropping some. The sample yields about 110,000 clones, around 87% seen once. The sequences come from peripheral blood, collected 28 days after the second AZD1222 dose. This TCR was recovered from an adult who received the AZD1222 COVID-19 vaccine. V usage is TRBV7-2 and J usage is TRBJ1-6; TRBD1 matches at 11 bases. CDR3 residues: CASSFLGQGARNSPLHF. The CDR3 region has the DNA TGTGCCAGCAGCTTTTTAGGACAGGGGGCGCGTAATTCACCCCTCCACTTT.